These 11 T cell receptor beta chains came from one sample sequenced in a study of blood T cell repertoires in COVID-19. This table comes from immunoSEQ multiplex PCR, and its TCRdb copy is limited to in-frame clones, with some not included. The table has around 120,000 clones, approximately 87% seen once. The sequenced material came from peripheral blood. The receptors were gathered from a woman between 70 and 85 years old with acute or convalescent COVID-19.

J is TRBJ2-3 and V is TRBV5-1, with 8 bases that match TRBD2. Germline trimming cut 7 bases from V and 4 bases from J; bases unmatched to any gene: 8. The CDR3 has 14 residues. Germline lookup yields CDR1 SGHRS and CDR2 YFSETQ. The CDR3 here is CASRGGGKSDTQYF. For the CDR3, the DNA is TGCGCCAGCCGAGGCGGGGGGAAGTCAGATACGCAGTATTTT.

V and J are TRBV5-4 and TRBJ2-3, with TRBD1 as a possible D gene (5 bases). The CDR3 spans 14 residues. Germline V gene lookup returns CDR1 SGHNT and CDR2 YYREEE (reference sequence). V was shortened by 0 bases and J by 5 bases, with 10 bases between the two germline ends. CDR3 sequence: CASSLAAGIDTQYF. The CDR3 DNA is TGTGCCAGCAGCTTGGCTGCAGGGATAGATACGCAGTATTTT.

The V and J genes are TRBV7-2 and TRBJ1-6; 9 nucleotides agree with TRBD1. V dropped 4 bases and J dropped 9; count of bases not matched to a gene: 10. Germline CDR1 and CDR2: SGHTA and FQGNSA. This CDR3 is 16 amino acids long. The CDR3, as DNA: TGTGCCAGCAGCTCTATCTGGGGACAGGGTTTTTCACCCCTCCACTTT. This gives the protein CASSSIWGQGFSPLHF.

Concerning this clone itself: Other DNA sequences in this specimen translate into the identical CDR3. V and J are TRBV28 and TRBJ2-7; D is undetermined. Per the germline V gene, CDR1 is MDHEN and CDR2 is SYDVKM. The CDR3 covers 11 residues. Trimming took 4 bases from V and 3 from J, leaving 4 bases between them. The DNA for the CDR3 is TGTGCCAGCAGTTCCTTCTACGAGCAGTACTTC. This gives the protein CASSSFYEQYF.

The chain is built from TRBV27 and TRBJ2-3; 10 bases agree with TRBD2. The CDR3 runs 18 residues. The germline V gene has CDR1 MNHEY and CDR2 SMNVEV (reference sequence). V was pared by 5 bases and J by 1 base, with 12 bases of the junction left unmatched. Written as DNA, the CDR3 is TGTGCCAGCAGTCCGCTCGGACCTCTAGCGGGGGGCACAGATACGCAGTATTTT. This sequence encodes CASSPLGPLAGGTDTQYF.

This sequence joins TRBV5-1 and TRBJ2-3, with TRBD2 matching 7 bases. The germline V gene encodes CDR1 SGHRS and CDR2 YFSETQ. There are 14 residues in the CDR3. V gave up 6 bases and J gave up 0 bases; unmatched junction bases: 4. The CDR3 loop reads CASNTRGSTDTQYF. CDR3 sequence (DNA): TGCGCCAGCAACACGCGGGGGAGCACAGATACGCAGTATTTT.

This chain uses TRBV30 with TRBJ2-5; 7 bases are a match to TRBD1. CDR3 length equals 14 residues. From germline, CDR1 is GTSNPN and CDR2 SVGIG (reference sequence). The J segment lost 4 bases and the V segment lost 3 bases, leaving 8 bases of the junction unmatched. The CDR3 sequence is CAWSQRGLVETQYF. The CDR3 bases are TGTGCCTGGAGCCAGAGGGGGCTCGTAGAGACCCAGTACTTC.

The V and J genes are TRBV5-6 and TRBJ1-5; D ambiguous. Germline V gene sequence: CDR1 SGHDT, CDR2 YYEEEE. Trimming cost V 0 bases and J 0 bases, with 10 bases left between them. The length of the CDR3 is 16 residues. CDR3 amino acids: CASSLAGRYSNQPQHF. CDR3 in DNA: TGTGCCAGCAGCTTGGCAGGCAGGTATAGCAATCAGCCCCAGCATTTT.

This clone was detected a few times. The chain employs TRBV3-1 (or the pseudogene TRBV3-2) and TRBJ1-2; D is ambiguous. Deletions cut 10 bases from V and 4 bases from J, with 16 bases between. CDR1 LGHDT and CDR2 YNNKEL come from the germline V gene (reference sequence). CDR3 size: 13 residues. CDR3 sequence (DNA): TGTGCCATCTCTAGAGGACTTTTCTATGGCTACACCTTC. It is translated as CAISRGLFYGYTF.

The gene calls are TRBV4-1 and TRBJ2-1; tentative D call: TRBD2 (5 bases). Trimming pared 0 bases from V and 9 bases from J, leaving 9 bases between. The CDR3 has 13 amino acids. CDR1 and CDR2 (germline): MGHRA, YSYEKL. The CDR3 bases are TGCGCCAGCAGCCAAGAAGGAGGCGTTGAGCAGTTCTTC. This translates into CASSQEGGVEQFF.

The chain links TRBV5-1 to TRBJ1-4; the D is unclear. Germline CDR1 is SGHRS and CDR2 is YFSETQ. Between the trimmed V and J ends, which lost 0 bases and 2 bases, there was a span of 5 bases. CDR3 length equals 14 residues. CDR3 amino acids: CASSLGATNEKLFF. Here the CDR3 DNA reads TGCGCCAGCAGCTTGGGGGCGACTAATGAAAAACTGTTTTTT.